Listed below are T cell receptor beta chains from one sample, sequenced in a study of T cells after yellow fever vaccination. TCRdb processed the 5' RACE reads anew with MiXCR; each CDR3 protein has one entry. The sample holds more than 65,000 distinct CDR3 sequences, 13% seen once. Sequencing was performed on CD8+ T cells not binding an NS4B(214-222) dextramer, sorted from PBMCs, taken approximately 20 days after the first yellow fever vaccination. These receptors came from a man aged 18 to 30 who received the YFV17D yellow fever vaccine. Both conserved end residues are part of each CDR3. D genes are given only for firm matches. Size values are once, few and many counts, or a class for expanded clones, and some rows have none.

15	TRBV4-3	TRBJ1-3	-	few	TGCGCCAGCAGCCAAGATCCGGGCTCTGGAAACACCATATATTTT	CASSQDPGSGNTIYF
16	TRBV9	TRBJ2-2	-	-	TGTGCCAGCAGCGTAGGGCGGGGACGGAGCACCGGGGAGCTGTTTTTT	CASSVGRGRSTGELFF
13	TRBV12-3/TRBV12-4	TRBJ2-2	TRBD1	few	TGTGCCAGCAGCATAGGGGGCTGGCGGGAGCTGTTTTTT	CASSIGGWRELFF
14	TRBV30	TRBJ2-6	-	few	TGTGCCTGGAGTTCAGTCTCTGGGGCCAACGTCCTGACTTTC	CAWSSVSGANVLTF
13	TRBV5-4	TRBJ2-5	-	few	TGTGCCAGCAGTCACGACAGGCAAGAGACCCAGTACTTC	CASSHDRQETQYF
14	TRBV13	TRBJ2-7	-	-	TGTGCCAGCAGCGCCGTGACAGAGACCTACGAGCAGTACTTC	CASSAVTETYEQYF
15	TRBV7-9	TRBJ1-6	TRBD1	-	TGTGCCAGCAGAATGCAGGGGGGCTATAATTCACCCCTCCACTTT	CASRMQGGYNSPLHF
14	TRBV12-3/TRBV12-4	TRBJ1-4	-	few	TGTGCCAGCAGTTTGACAGCAACTAATGAAAAACTGTTTTTT	CASSLTATNEKLFF
15	TRBV4-1	TRBJ2-2	-	few	TGCGCCGGAACGCCTCTGGGTCTGAACACCGGGGAGCTGTTTTTT	CAGTPLGLNTGELFF
12	TRBV27	TRBJ1-5	-	-	TGTGCCAGCAGTCCACAGAATCAGCCCCAGCATTTT	CASSPQNQPQHF
13	TRBV6-2/TRBV6-3	TRBJ2-7	-	-	TGTGCCAGCACCAAGGGGGGCCACTACGAGCAGTACTTC	CASTKGGHYEQYF
15	TRBV11-2	TRBJ2-5	-	-	TGTGCCAGCAGCCCGGGGCGGCTTTTCTGGGAGACCCAGTACTTC	CASSPGRLFWETQYF
14	TRBV15	TRBJ2-1	TRBD2	few	TGTGCCACTAGCGGGGGGGCAGGCTACAATGAGCAGTTCTTC	CATSGGAGYNEQFF
12	TRBV12-3/TRBV12-4	TRBJ2-7	-	-	TGTGCCAGCAGTCTTACACCCTACGAGCAGTACTTC	CASSLTPYEQYF
13	TRBV20-1	TRBJ1-2	-	many	TGCAGTGCTCGACTGGGGACGGCTCCTGTCTACACCTTC	CSARLGTAPVYTF
17	TRBV7-2	TRBJ2-2	TRBD2	-	TGTGCCAGCAGCCCAGGACTAGCGGTCGCGAACACCGGGGAGCTGTTTTTT	CASSPGLAVANTGELFF
17	TRBV7-2	TRBJ2-1	TRBD2	-	TGTGCCAGCAGCTTAGTGATGTCAGCGGGGGGGCAGGGTGAGCAGTTCTTC	CASSLVMSAGGQGEQFF
14	TRBV6-2/TRBV6-3	TRBJ2-1	-	few	TGTGCCAGCACCTCCTTCGGTTTTTACAATGAGCAGTTCTTC	CASTSFGFYNEQFF
18	TRBV11-1	TRBJ1-6	-	-	TGTGCCAGCAGCTCGAAAAGGACCACCACAGCCTTAAATTCACCCCTCCACTTT	CASSSKRTTTALNSPLHF
17	TRBV11-2	TRBJ2-1	-	few	TGTGCCAGCAGCTTCCCGGCCGACTCCAAGGGGGACAATGAGCAGTTCTTC	CASSFPADSKGDNEQFF
17	TRBV10-3	TRBJ2-1	-	few	TGTGCCATCAGTGAGTCGACACCCCCCCTCCTGCACAATGAGCAGTTCTTC	CAISESTPPLLHNEQFF
12	TRBV7-8	TRBJ1-5	-	-	TGTGCCAGCAGCTTAGCAAATCAGCCCCAGCATTTT	CASSLANQPQHF
15	TRBV7-2	TRBJ2-5	TRBD1	-	TGTGCCAGCGTCCGACGGGACAGGGGTGGGGAGACCCAGTACTTC	CASVRRDRGGETQYF
13	TRBV12-3/TRBV12-4	TRBJ1-2	-	-	TGTGCCAGCAGTCCCGCCCTAGCCTACGGCTACACCTTC	CASSPALAYGYTF
12	TRBV7-9	TRBJ1-2	-	few	TGTGCCAGCAGCTCCCATCCCGATGGCTACACCTTC	CASSSHPDGYTF
16	TRBV2	TRBJ2-1	-	-	TGTGCCAGCAGTGCGTTTAGGACCGCATCCTACAATGAGCAGTTCTTC	CASSAFRTASYNEQFF
15	TRBV4-3	TRBJ2-5	-	-	TGCGCCAGCAGCCAAACGGCGGGGCTCACAGAGACCCAGTACTTC	CASSQTAGLTETQYF
15	TRBV7-6	TRBJ2-2	-	many	TGTGCCAGCAGCTTAGCTACAGGGCCCGCCGGGGAGCTGTTTTTT	CASSLATGPAGELFF
15	TRBV3-1	TRBJ2-7	-	few	TGTGCCAGCAGCCAGGCAGGGGTTTTGATTGACGAGCAGTACTTC	CASSQAGVLIDEQYF
15	TRBV27	TRBJ2-7	-	-	TGTGCCAGCAGTTTATTGAACAGGGTTGAGTCCGAGCAGTACTTC	CASSLLNRVESEQYF
15	TRBV9	TRBJ2-1	TRBD1	-	TGTTCCAGCAGCGTAGAGGGACAGACTTACAATGAGCAGTTCTTC	CSSSVEGQTYNEQFF
14	TRBV6-5	TRBJ1-2	-	-	TGTGCCAGCAGTTACTCGGGGACCTACTATGGCTACACCTTC	CASSYSGTYYGYTF
13	TRBV11-2	TRBJ1-5	-	-	TGTGCCAGCAGCTCCGGGACGGGAGAGCCCCAGCATTTT	CASSSGTGEPQHF
18	TRBV21-1	TRBJ2-2	-	-	TGTGCCAGCAGTTTCCGGGACAGGGGATATTCGAACACCGGGGAGCTGTTTTTT	CASSFRDRGYSNTGELFF
15	TRBV7-3	TRBJ2-1	TRBD1	-	TGTGCCAGCAGCGACCCGGGACAGGGGGCGAATGAGCAGTTCTTC	CASSDPGQGANEQFF
16	TRBV25-1	TRBJ2-1	-	few	TGTGCCAGCAGTGACCTGGATACCCGCTGGAACAATGAGCAGTTCTTC	CASSDLDTRWNNEQFF
13	TRBV4-1	TRBJ2-7	-	few	TGCGCCAGCAGCCAAGATGAATGGGACGAGCAGTACTTC	CASSQDEWDEQYF
14	TRBV20-1	TRBJ1-3	-	few	TGCAGTGCTAGAGACGCAGGGCCCGGAAACACCATATATTTT	CSARDAGPGNTIYF
15	TRBV4-2	TRBJ1-2	-	-	TGTGCCAGCAGTCAGCGACCAGGGGATAACTATGGCTACACCTTC	CASSQRPGDNYGYTF
13	TRBV29-1	TRBJ1-6	-	many	TGCAGCGTGGGGGCAGATAGAAATTCACCCCTCCACTTT	CSVGADRNSPLHF
16	TRBV4-3	TRBJ2-4	-	-	TGCGCCAGCAGCCAAGATTTCGGGGCAATGAAAAACATTCAGTACTTC	CASSQDFGAMKNIQYF
14	TRBV29-1	TRBJ2-1	-	few	TGCAGCGTGTATAGACCGGCCAGCAACAATGAGCAGTTCTTC	CSVYRPASNNEQFF
17	TRBV15	TRBJ1-2	TRBD1	few	TGTGCCACCAGCAGAGAACCCCGGATGACAGGGGGGAGAGGCTACACCTTC	CATSREPRMTGGRGYTF
14	TRBV7-9	TRBJ2-1	-	many	TGTGCCAGCAGCTTAGTGGGGACTCCCAACCAGCAGTTCTTC	CASSLVGTPNQQFF
14	TRBV29-1	TRBJ2-5	-	-	TGCAGCGTTGAAGGTCAAAACGATCAAGAGACCCAGTACTTC	CSVEGQNDQETQYF
17	TRBV4-3	TRBJ1-4	-	-	TGCGCCAGCAGCCAAGATTTATCGGTTCGAACTAATGAAAAACTGTTTTTT	CASSQDLSVRTNEKLFF
16	TRBV6-5	TRBJ1-6	TRBD1	-	TGTGCCAGCAGTTACGGGGCAGGGGGGGTTAATTCACCCCTCCACTTT	CASSYGAGGVNSPLHF
13	TRBV29-1	TRBJ2-7	TRBD1	few	TGCAGCGCTAGAGGACAGGGGATCTACGAGCAGTACTTC	CSARGQGIYEQYF
13	TRBV12-3/TRBV12-4	TRBJ1-2	TRBD1	-	TGTGCCACCGGACAGGGGGCGGCGGGGGGCTACACCTTC	CATGQGAAGGYTF
15	TRBV12-3/TRBV12-4	TRBJ2-3	TRBD2	-	TGTGCCAGCACCCCATCGACTAGCAGCACAGATACGCAGTATTTT	CASTPSTSSTDTQYF
15	TRBV6-5	TRBJ1-5	-	few	TGTGCCAGCAGTTACTCGACCCGGGGCAATCAGCCCCAGCATTTT	CASSYSTRGNQPQHF
16	TRBV6-2/TRBV6-3	TRBJ2-3	-	few	TGTGCCAGCACCGAACCCCCGGGACACAGCACAGATACGCAGTATTTT	CASTEPPGHSTDTQYF
15	TRBV7-9	TRBJ2-3	TRBD1	few	TGTGCCAGCAGCGCCCAGGACAGGGGTGCAGATACGCAGTATTTT	CASSAQDRGADTQYF
15	TRBV6-2/TRBV6-3	TRBJ2-7	TRBD2	-	TGTGCCAGCAGTCTCGGTAGCGGGGCATTCTACGAGCAGTACTTC	CASSLGSGAFYEQYF
15	TRBV6-4	TRBJ2-3	-	few	TGTGCCAGCAGTGACAACGGGGGCGCCACAGATACGCAGTATTTT	CASSDNGGATDTQYF
15	TRBV6-2/TRBV6-3	TRBJ2-3	TRBD2	-	TGTGCCAGCGAGCGGACGGGGGGGCCATCAGATACGCAGTATTTT	CASERTGGPSDTQYF